The next 12 T cell receptor beta chains were all read from a single sample in a study of blood T cell repertoires in COVID-19. The data were produced by immunoSEQ multiplex PCR, yet TCRdb's version contains in-frame clones alone and is incomplete. The repertoire includes 150,000 to 200,000 clones, 90% of them detected once, and roughly a sixth sits in the top ten. The sequenced material came from peripheral blood. These receptors came from a man aged 60-69 years with active or convalescent COVID-19.

The chain couples TRBV7-2 to TRBJ2-3, with a weak D call TRBD2 (6 bases). Germline lookup yields CDR1 SGHTA and CDR2 FQGNSA. The CDR3 has 12 amino acids. Trimming took off 6 bases at V and 5 bases at J, with 9 bases between the two ends. In DNA, the CDR3 is TGTGCCAGCAGTGGAGGGAGAGATACGCAGTATTTT. Its translation: CASSGGRDTQYF.

The J gene is TRBJ1-2, the V gene TRBV5-6, with unresolved D. In germline, CDR1 is SGHDT, CDR2 YYEEEE. Deletions cut 0 bases from V and 8 bases from J, with 11 bases between. This CDR3 comprises 13 residues. CDR3 loop: CASSLGLPMGYTF. For the CDR3, the DNA is TGTGCCAGCAGCTTGGGACTTCCCATGGGCTACACCTTC.

The V and J genes are TRBV5-1 and TRBJ1-1; D may be TRBD1 (6 bases). V lost 0 bases and J lost 1, with 16 bases in between. Germline CDR1 is SGHRS and CDR2 is YFSETQ. CDR3 length equals 17 residues. In DNA form, the CDR3 reads TGCGCCAGCAGCTTGGCGGAACAGGGATGGTGGAACACTGAAGCTTTCTTT. Translating gives CASSLAEQGWWNTEAFF.

The chain joins TRBV19 to TRBJ1-1; 9 nucleotides align to TRBD1. This CDR3 region has 19 residues. CDR1 and CDR2 from the germline V gene are LNHDA and SQIVND (reference sequence). Losses at the gene ends were 0 bases for V and 5 bases for J; bases not matched to a gene: 16. This CDR3 reads CASSIDPPGQGPQSTEAFF. The CDR3 DNA reads as TGTGCCAGTAGTATAGATCCCCCGGGACAGGGTCCCCAGAGTACTGAAGCTTTCTTT.

The chain is built from TRBV7-2 and TRBJ1-2; TRBD1 matches at 7 bases. V trimming: 3 bases; J trimming: 4 bases; junction bases outside the gene matches: 5. Germline V lookup: CDR1 SGHTA, CDR2 FQGNSA. The CDR3 runs to 14 residues. In DNA, the CDR3 is TGTGCCAGCAGCTTCTACAGGGGAGTCTATGGCTACACCTTC. Encoded protein: CASSFYRGVYGYTF.

In nucleotides, the CDR3 is TGTGCCAGCAGACCGACAGGGGTATACACCGGGGAGCTGTTTTTT. Translated: CASRPTGVYTGELFF. This chain links TRBV2 with TRBJ2-2; 8 bases map to TRBD1. Germline CDR1 and CDR2: SNHLY and FYNNEI. V lost 6 bases, J lost 3 bases, and 6 bases stayed unmatched. This CDR3 comprises 15 residues.

This chain connects TRBV5-1 to TRBJ2-7; D is perhaps TRBD1 (6 bases). The germline V gene has CDR1 SGHRS and CDR2 YFSETQ. CDR3 length equals 13 residues. Trimming stripped 0 bases from V and 3 bases from J, with 7 bases between. CDR3 DNA sequence: TGCGCCAGCAGCTTGGGACAGGTCTACGAGCAGTACTTC. As protein: CASSLGQVYEQYF.

The genes are TRBV30 and TRBJ2-7, with 11 bases fitting TRBD2. The germline gives CDR1 GTSNPN, CDR2 SVGIG (reference sequence). This CDR3 is built from 14 residues. The junction had 3 bases not matched to a gene; V was cut back by 2 bases and J by 3 bases. CDR3 amino acids: CAWSRTSGLYEQYF. CDR3 DNA: TGTGCCTGGAGTCGGACTAGCGGGCTCTACGAGCAGTACTTC. Variable domain in full (rest from reference TRBV30 and TRBJ2-7): SQTIHQWPATLVQPVGSPLSLECTVEGTSNPNLYWYRQAAGRGLQLLFYSVGIGQISSEVPQNLSASRPQDRQFILSSKKLLLSDSGFYLCAWSRTSGLYEQYFGPGTRLTVT.

The chain carries TRBV18 and TRBJ2-7; TRBD2 matches at 9 bases. The V and J ends lost 6 bases and 5 bases, in that order; junction bases with no gene match: 8. Germline V gene lookup returns CDR1 KGHSH and CDR2 LQKENI. The CDR3 is 14 residues long. This chain's CDR3 is CASSFLAGPHEQYF. The DNA for the CDR3 is TGTGCCAGCTCGTTCCTAGCGGGGCCTCACGAGCAGTACTTC.

J is TRBJ1-1 and V is TRBV6-6; no clear D. Trimming stripped 5 bases from V and 4 bases from J, with 17 bases between. This CDR3 comprises 15 residues. Germline CDR1 MNHNY, CDR2 SVGAGI (reference sequence). In nucleotides, the CDR3 is TGTGCCAGCAGTCGCCCTTTCGGGGAAGGCACTGAAGCTTTCTTT. Translating gives CASSRPFGEGTEAFF.

V and J are TRBV4-2 and TRBJ2-1; 11 bases match TRBD2. V lost 2 bases, J lost 8 bases, and 11 bases stayed unmatched. This CDR3 spans 17 amino acids. Germline V CDR1 and CDR2: LGHNA, YNFKEQ. The CDR3 spells CASSQQKTSGSTDEQFF. As DNA, the CDR3 is TGTGCCAGCAGCCAACAAAAAACTAGCGGGAGTACAGATGAGCAGTTCTTC.

The V gene is TRBV5-5, the J gene TRBJ2-1; D not certain. This CDR3 comprises 12 residues. V lost 1 base to trimming and J lost 10 bases, with 9 bases between them. Germline assignment: CDR1 SGHKS and CDR2 YYEKEE (reference sequence). DNA for the CDR3: TGTGCCAGCAGCTTGCTAAAATTGGAGCAGTTCTTC. This gives the protein CASSLLKLEQFF.